This T cell receptor beta chain was found in a study of T cell changes during pregnancy in multiple sclerosis. Germline loops: CDR1 SGHAT, CDR2 FQDESV (reference sequence). Trimming shortened V by 5 bases and J by 7 bases, and 15 bases separated the two germline ends. This CDR3 comprises 13 residues. Measured with immunoSEQ multiplex PCR; TCRdb has only the in-frame clones, and not every one. The table records 55,000 or so clones, about nine tenths of them present only once. The gene calls are TRBV11-1 and TRBJ2-7, with D perhaps matching TRBD2 (5 bases). The TCR sequence derives from a female donor with multiple sclerosis, enrolled in a pregnancy study. The starting material was CD4+ T cells from peripheral blood mononuclear cells, obtained after pregnancy. The CDR3 spells CASSPRAAGEQYF. In DNA form, the CDR3 reads TGTGCCAGCAGCCCGAGAGCGGCCGGGGAGCAGTACTTC.